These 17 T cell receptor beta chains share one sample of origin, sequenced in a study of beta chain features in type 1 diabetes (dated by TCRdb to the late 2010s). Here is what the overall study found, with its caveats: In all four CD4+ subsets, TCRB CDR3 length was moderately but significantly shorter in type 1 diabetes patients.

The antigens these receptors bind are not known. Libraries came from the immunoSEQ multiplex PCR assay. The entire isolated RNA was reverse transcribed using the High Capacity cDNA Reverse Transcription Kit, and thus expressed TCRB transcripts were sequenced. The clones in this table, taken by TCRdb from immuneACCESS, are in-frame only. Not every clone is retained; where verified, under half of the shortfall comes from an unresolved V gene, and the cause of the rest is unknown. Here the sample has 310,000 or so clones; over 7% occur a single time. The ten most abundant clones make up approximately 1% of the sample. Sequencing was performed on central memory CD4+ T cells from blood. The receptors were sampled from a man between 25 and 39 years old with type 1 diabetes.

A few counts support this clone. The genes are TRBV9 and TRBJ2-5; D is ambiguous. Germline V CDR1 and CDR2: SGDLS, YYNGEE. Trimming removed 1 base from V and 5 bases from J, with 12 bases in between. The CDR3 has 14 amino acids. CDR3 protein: CASSVSPDVETQYF. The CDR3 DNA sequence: TGTGCCAGCAGCGTATCACCGGACGTGGAGACCCAGTACTTC.

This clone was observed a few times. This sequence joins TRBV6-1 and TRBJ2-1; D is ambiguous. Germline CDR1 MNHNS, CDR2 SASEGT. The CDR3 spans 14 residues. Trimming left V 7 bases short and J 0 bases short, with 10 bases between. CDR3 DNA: TGTGCCAGCACCGGCGCTTACTCCTACAATGAGCAGTTCTTC. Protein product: CASTGAYSYNEQFF.

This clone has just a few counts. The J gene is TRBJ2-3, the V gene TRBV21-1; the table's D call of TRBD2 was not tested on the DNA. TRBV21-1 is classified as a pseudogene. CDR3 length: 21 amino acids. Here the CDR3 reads CASSKRESPPLAGGPTDTQYF. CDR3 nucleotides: TGTGCCAGCAGCAAACGAGAAAGTCCACCGCTAGCGGGGGGCCCCACAGATACGCAGTATTTT.

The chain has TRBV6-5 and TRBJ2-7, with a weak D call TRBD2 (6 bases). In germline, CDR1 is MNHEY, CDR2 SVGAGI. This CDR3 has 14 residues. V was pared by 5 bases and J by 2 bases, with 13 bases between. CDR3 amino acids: CASSRLVTAYEQYF. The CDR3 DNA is TGTGCCAGCAGTCGACTAGTGACAGCCTACGAGCAGTACTTC.

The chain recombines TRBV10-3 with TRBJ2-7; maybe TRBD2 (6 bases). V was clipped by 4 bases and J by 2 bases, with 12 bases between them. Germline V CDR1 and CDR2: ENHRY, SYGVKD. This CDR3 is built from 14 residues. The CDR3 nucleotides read TGTGCCATCAGTGGGGGACTCACTCCCTACGAGCAGTACTTC. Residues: CAISGGLTPYEQYF.

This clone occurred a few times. The CDR3 nucleotides read TGTGCCAGCAGTTTTGTTCTCATAATAGGAGGGGCCGACAATGGCTACACCTTC. It is translated as CASSFVLIIGGADNGYTF. J is TRBJ1-2 and V is TRBV28, with D perhaps TRBD1 (5 bases). The CDR3 sequence is 18 residues long. Germline CDR1 reads MDHEN; CDR2 reads SYDVKM. The V end lost 3 bases, the J end lost 6 bases, and 26 bases lay between the germline ends.

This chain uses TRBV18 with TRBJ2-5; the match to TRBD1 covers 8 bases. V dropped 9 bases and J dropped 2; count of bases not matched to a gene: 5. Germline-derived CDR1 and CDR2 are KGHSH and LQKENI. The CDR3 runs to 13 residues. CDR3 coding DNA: TGTGCCAGTGAACGACAGGGGCAAGAGACCCAGTACTTC. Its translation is CASERQGQETQYF. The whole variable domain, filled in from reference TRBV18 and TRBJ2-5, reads NAGVMQNPRHLVRRRGQEARLRCSPMKGHSHVYWYRQLPEEGLKFMVYLQKENIIDESGMPKERFSAEFPKEGPSILRIQQVVRGDSAAYFCASERQGQETQYFGPGTRLLVL.

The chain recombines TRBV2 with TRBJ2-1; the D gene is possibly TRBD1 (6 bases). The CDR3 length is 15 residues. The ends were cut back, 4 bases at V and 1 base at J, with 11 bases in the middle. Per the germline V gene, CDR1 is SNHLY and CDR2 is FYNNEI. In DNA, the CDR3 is TGTGCCAGCAGTGGCGGCCAGGGGTCCTACAATGAGCAGTTCTTC. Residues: CASSGGQGSYNEQFF.

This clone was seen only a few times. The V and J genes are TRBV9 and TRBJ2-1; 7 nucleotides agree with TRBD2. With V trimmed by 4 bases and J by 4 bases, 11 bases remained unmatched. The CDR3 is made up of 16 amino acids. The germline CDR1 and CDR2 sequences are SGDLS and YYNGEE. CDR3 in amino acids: CASSQTGAGEYNEQFF. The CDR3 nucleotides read TGTGCCAGCAGCCAAACCGGGGCGGGGGAGTACAATGAGCAGTTCTTC.

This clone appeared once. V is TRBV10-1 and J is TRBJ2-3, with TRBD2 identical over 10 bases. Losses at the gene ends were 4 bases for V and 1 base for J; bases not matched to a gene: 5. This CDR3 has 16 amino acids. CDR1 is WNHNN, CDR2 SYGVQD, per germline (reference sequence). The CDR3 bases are TGCGCCAGCAGTGCACTTCTAGCGGGGGGCACAGATACGCAGTATTTT. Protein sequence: CASSALLAGGTDTQYF.

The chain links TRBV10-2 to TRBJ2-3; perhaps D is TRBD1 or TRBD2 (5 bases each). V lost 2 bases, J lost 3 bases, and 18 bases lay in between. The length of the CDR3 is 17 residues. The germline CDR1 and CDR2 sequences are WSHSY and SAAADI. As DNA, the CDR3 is TGCGCCAGCAGTGAGGAGGGACCACCGGTTGGAACAGATACGCAGTATTTT. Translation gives CASSEEGPPVGTDTQYF.

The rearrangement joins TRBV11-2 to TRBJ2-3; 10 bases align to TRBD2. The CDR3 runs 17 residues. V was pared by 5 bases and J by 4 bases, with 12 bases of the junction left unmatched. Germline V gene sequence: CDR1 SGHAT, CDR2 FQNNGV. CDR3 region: CASSANPSLAGADTQYF. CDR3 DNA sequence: TGTGCCAGCAGCGCCAACCCTTCTCTAGCGGGGGCAGATACGCAGTATTTT.

The CDR3 nucleotides are TGTGCCAGCAGTGCGTCTCGACAGGGGGTGCAGTATTTT. Translated, it gives CASSASRQGVQYF. The chain is built from TRBV6-5 and TRBJ2-3, with TRBD1 identical over 9 bases. The CDR3 is 13 residues long. CDR1 and CDR2 (germline): MNHEY, SVGAGI. Trimming cost V 5 bases and J 11 bases; bases outside gene matches: 8.

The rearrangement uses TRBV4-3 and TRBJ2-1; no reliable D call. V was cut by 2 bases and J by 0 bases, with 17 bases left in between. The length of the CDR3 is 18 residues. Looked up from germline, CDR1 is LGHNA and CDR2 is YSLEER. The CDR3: CASSQTAGRASSYNEQFF. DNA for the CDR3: TGCGCCAGCAGCCAAACAGCCGGACGGGCGAGCTCCTACAATGAGCAGTTCTTC.

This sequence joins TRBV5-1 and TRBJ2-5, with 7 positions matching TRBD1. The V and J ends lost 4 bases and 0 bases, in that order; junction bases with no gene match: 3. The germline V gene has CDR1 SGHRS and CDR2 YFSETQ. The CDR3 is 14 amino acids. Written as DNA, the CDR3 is TGCGCCAGCAGCCCCGGACAGGACCAAGAGACCCAGTACTTC. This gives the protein CASSPGQDQETQYF.

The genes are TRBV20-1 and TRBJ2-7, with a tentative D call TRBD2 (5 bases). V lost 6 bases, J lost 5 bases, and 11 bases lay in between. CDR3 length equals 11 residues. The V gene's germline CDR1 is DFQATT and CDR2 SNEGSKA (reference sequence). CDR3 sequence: CSARKEDEQYF. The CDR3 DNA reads TGCAGTGCCCGTAAGGAGGACGAGCAGTACTTC.

The CDR3 loop reads CASRPRVLSGANVLTF. In DNA, the CDR3 is TGTGCCAGCAGGCCCAGGGTGCTCTCTGGGGCCAACGTCCTGACTTTC. V is TRBV5-6 and J is TRBJ2-6, with D maybe TRBD1 (5 bases). Germline V gene lookup returns CDR1 SGHDT and CDR2 YYEEEE. V was shortened by 5 bases and J by 0 bases, with 12 bases between the two germline ends. The CDR3 totals 16 residues.